The 2 T cell receptor beta chains in this list originate from one sample, sequenced in a study of response to subunit inactivated influenza vaccine. Each CDR3 protein is one row after TCRdb ran MiXCR on the RT-PCR reads. Of about 650,000 distinct CDR3 sequences detected, about a sixth appear once; the ten largest clones hold roughly 12%. The material sequenced was PBMCs from blood, taken 11 to 12 days after vaccination. These receptor sequences come from a man between 50 and 59 years old who received an inactivated influenza vaccine.

This clonotype has only a few counts. The J gene is TRBJ2-7, the V gene TRBV7-2, with TRBD2 identical over 7 bases. The CDR3 has 15 amino acids. The V segment lost 0 bases and the J segment 3 bases; nucleotides outside the gene matches: 5. Germline lookup yields CDR1 SGHTA and CDR2 FQGNSA. The CDR3 nucleotides are TGTGCCAGCAGCTTAGCGATTAGCGGGTACTACGAGCAGTACTTC. This gives the protein CASSLAISGYYEQYF.

The sample holds many counts of this clonotype. The chain links TRBV7-2 to TRBJ2-3, with D unclear. In germline, CDR1 is SGHTA, CDR2 FQGNSA. CDR3 length equals 12 residues. CDR3 amino acids: CAVQPFTDTQYF. Here the CDR3 DNA reads TGTGCAGTTCAGCCGTTCACAGATACGCAGTATTTT.